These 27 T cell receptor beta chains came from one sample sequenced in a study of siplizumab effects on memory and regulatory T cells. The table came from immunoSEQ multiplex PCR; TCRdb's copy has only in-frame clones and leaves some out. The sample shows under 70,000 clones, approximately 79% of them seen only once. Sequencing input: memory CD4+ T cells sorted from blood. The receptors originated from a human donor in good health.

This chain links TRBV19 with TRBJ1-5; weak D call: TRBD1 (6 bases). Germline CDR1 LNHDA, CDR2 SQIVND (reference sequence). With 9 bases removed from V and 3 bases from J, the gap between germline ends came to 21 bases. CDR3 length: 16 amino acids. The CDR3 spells CASTTGRDRYNQPQHF. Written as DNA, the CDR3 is TGTGCCAGCACCACGGGCCGAGACAGGTACAATCAGCCCCAGCATTTT.

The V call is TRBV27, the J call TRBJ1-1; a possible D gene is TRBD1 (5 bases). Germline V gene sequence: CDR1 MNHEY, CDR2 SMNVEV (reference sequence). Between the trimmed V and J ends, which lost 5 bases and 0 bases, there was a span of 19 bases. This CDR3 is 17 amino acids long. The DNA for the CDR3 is TGTGCCAGCAGTCCGACAACCCCGCGGGGCATGAACACTGAAGCTTTCTTT. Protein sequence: CASSPTTPRGMNTEAFF.

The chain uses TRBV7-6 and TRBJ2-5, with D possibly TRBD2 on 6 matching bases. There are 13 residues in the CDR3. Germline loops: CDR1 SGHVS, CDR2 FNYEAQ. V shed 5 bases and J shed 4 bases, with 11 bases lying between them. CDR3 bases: TGTGCCAGCAGCCCTGCGGGGTCAGAGACCCAGTACTTC. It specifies CASSPAGSETQYF.

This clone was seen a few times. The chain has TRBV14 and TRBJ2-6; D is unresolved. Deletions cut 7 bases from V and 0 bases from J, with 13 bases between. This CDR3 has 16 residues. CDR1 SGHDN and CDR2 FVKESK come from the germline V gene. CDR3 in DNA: TGTGCCAGCATGAGAGGCCGACCCTCTGGGGCCAACGTCCTGACTTTC. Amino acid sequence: CASMRGRPSGANVLTF. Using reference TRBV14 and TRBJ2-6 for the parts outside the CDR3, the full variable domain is EAGVTQFPSHSVIEKGQTVTLRCDPISGHDNLYWYRRVMGKEIKFLLHFVKESKQDESGMPNNRFLAERTGGTYSTLKVQPAELEDSGVYFCASMRGRPSGANVLTFGAGSRLTVL.

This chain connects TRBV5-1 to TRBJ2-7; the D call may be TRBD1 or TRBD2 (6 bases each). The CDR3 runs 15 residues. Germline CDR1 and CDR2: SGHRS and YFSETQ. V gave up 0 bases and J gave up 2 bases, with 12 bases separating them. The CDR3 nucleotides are TGCGCCAGCAGCTTGGAGGGGGGCATTACCTACGAGCAGTACTTC. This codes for CASSLEGGITYEQYF.

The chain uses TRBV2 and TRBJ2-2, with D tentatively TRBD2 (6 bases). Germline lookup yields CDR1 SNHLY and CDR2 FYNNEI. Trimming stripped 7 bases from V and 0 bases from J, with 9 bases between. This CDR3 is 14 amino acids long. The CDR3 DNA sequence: TGTGCCAGCATGCGGGAAGCGAACACCGGGGAGCTGTTTTTT. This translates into CASMREANTGELFF.

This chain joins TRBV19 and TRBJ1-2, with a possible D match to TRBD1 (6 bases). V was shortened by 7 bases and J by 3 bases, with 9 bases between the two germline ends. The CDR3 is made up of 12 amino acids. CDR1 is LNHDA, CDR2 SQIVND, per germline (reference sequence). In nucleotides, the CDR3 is TGTGCCAGTATGCAGGGGCACTATGGCTACACCTTC. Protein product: CASMQGHYGYTF.

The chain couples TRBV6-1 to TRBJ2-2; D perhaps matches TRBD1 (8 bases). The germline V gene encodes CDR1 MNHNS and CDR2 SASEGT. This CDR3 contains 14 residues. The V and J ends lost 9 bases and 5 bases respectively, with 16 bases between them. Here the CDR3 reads CASLNRGGTGELFF. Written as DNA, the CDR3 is TGTGCCAGTCTTAACAGGGGGGGAACCGGGGAGCTGTTTTTT.

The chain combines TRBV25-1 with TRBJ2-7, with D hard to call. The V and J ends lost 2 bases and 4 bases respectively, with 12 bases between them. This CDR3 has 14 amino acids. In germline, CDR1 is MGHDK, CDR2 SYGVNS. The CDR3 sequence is CASSEVPGPYEQYF. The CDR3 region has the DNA TGTGCCAGCAGTGAAGTACCTGGGCCTTACGAGCAGTACTTC.

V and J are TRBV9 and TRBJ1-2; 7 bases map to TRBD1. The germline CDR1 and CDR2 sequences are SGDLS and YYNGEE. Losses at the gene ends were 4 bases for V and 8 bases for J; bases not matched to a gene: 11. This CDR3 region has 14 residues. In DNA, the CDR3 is TGTGCCAGCAGCACCCGCACAACAGGGGAGGGCTACACCTTC. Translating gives CASSTRTTGEGYTF.

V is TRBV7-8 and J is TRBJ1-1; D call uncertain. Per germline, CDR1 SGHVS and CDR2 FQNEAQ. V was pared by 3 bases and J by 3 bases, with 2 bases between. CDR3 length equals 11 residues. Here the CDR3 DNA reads TGTGCCAGCAGCTTGGACACTGAAGCTTTCTTT. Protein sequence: CASSLDTEAFF.

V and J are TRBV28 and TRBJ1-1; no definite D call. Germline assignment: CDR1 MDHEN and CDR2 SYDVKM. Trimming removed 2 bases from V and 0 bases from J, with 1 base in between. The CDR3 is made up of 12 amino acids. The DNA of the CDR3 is TGTGCCAGCAGTTTAGTGAACACTGAAGCTTTCTTT. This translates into CASSLVNTEAFF.

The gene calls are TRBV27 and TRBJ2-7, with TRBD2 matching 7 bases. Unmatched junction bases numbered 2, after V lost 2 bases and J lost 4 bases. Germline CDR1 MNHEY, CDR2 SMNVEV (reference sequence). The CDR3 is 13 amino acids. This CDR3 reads CASSLAGGYEQYF. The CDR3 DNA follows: TGTGCCAGCAGTTTAGCCGGGGGGTACGAGCAGTACTTC.

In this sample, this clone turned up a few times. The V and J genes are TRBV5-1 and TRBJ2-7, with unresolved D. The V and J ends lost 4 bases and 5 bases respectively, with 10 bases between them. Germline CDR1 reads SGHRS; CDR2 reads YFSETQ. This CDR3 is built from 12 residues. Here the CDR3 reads CASSATTNEQYF. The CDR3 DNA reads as TGCGCCAGCAGCGCCACCACTAACGAGCAGTACTTC.

CDR3 DNA: TGTGCCAGCAGCGTAGCGGGAAATGAATTGGAAAAACTGTTTTTT. Its translation: CASSVAGNELEKLFF. The V and J genes are TRBV9 and TRBJ1-4; no firm D call. This CDR3 spans 15 amino acids. V was cut by 0 bases and J by 8 bases, with 14 bases left in between. Germline CDR1 SGDLS, CDR2 YYNGEE.

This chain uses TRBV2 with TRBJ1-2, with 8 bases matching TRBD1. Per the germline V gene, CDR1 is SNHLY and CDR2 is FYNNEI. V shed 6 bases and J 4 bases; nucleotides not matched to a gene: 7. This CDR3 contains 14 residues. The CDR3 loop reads CASRTGTGTYGYTF. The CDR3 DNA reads TGTGCCAGCAGAACCGGGACAGGAACCTATGGCTACACCTTC.

The CDR3 region has the DNA TGTGCCAGCAGTGAACAGGGGGCTGCTTGGGAGACCCAGTACTTC. Its translation: CASSEQGAAWETQYF. The rearrangement links TRBV6-1 to TRBJ2-5; 8 bases map to TRBD1. The junction had 7 bases not matched to a gene; V was cut back by 2 bases and J by 5 bases. This CDR3 has 15 amino acids. Per the germline V gene, CDR1 is MNHNS and CDR2 is SASEGT.

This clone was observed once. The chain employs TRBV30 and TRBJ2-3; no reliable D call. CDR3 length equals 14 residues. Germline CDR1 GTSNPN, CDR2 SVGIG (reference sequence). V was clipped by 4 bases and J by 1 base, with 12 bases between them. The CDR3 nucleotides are TGTGCCTGGACTCCCTTGGCGGGCACAGATACGCAGTATTTT. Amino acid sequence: CAWTPLAGTDTQYF.

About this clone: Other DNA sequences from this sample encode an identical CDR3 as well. CDR3 in amino acids: CASSFYYEQYF. In DNA, the CDR3 is TGTGCCAGCAGCTTCTATTACGAGCAGTACTTC. The chain recombines TRBV13 with TRBJ2-7; no clear D. The CDR3 runs to 11 residues. Germline assignment: CDR1 PRHDT and CDR2 FYEKMQ (reference sequence). V lost 3 bases to trimming and J lost 4 bases, with 4 bases between them. Variable domain in full (rest from reference TRBV13 and TRBJ2-7): AAGVIQSPRHLIKEKRETATLKCYPIPRHDTVYWYQQGPGQDPQFLISFYEKMQSDKGSIPDRFSAQQFSDYHSELNMSSLELGDSALYFCASSFYYEQYFGPGTRLTVT.

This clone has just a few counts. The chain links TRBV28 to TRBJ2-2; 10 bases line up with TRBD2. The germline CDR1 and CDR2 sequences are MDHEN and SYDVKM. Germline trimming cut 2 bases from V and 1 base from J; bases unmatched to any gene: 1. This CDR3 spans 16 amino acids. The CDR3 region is CASSLPSGRNTGELFF. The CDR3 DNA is TGTGCCAGCAGTTTACCTAGCGGGAGGAACACCGGGGAGCTGTTTTTT.

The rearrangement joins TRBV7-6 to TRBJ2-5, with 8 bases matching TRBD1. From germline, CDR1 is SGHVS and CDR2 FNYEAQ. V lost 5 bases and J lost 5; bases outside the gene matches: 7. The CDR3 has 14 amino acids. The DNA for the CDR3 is TGTGCCAGCAGCCCCGCGGGACAGGCGGAGACCCAGTACTTC. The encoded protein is CASSPAGQAETQYF.

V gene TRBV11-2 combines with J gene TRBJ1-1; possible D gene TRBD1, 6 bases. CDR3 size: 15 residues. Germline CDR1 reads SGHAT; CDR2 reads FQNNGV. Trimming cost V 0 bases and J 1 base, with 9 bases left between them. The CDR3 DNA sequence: TGTGCCAGCAGCTTAGATGCAGGGGCGAACACTGAAGCTTTCTTT. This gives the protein CASSLDAGANTEAFF.

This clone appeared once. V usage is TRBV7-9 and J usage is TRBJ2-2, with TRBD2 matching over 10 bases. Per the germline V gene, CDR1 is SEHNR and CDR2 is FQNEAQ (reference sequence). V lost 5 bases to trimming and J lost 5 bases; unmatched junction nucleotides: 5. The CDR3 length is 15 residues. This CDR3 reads CASSRTSGVTGELFF. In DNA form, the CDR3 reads TGTGCCAGCAGCCGCACTAGCGGGGTAACCGGGGAGCTGTTTTTT.

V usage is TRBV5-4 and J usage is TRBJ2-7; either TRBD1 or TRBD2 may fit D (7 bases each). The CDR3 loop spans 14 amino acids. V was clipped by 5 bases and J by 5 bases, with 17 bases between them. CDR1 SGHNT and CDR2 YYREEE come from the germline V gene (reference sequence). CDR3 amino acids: CASRFSGGAHEQYF. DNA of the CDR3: TGTGCCAGCAGGTTCTCAGGGGGGGCCCACGAGCAGTACTTC.

The CDR3 spells CAWSVKLPGVSGNTIYF. The CDR3 DNA reads as TGTGCCTGGAGTGTAAAACTCCCGGGGGTCTCTGGAAACACCATATATTTT. The J gene is TRBJ1-3, the V gene TRBV30; weak D call: TRBD1 (5 bases). The V and J ends lost 0 bases and 0 bases respectively, with 15 bases between them. The CDR3 is made up of 17 amino acids. The germline V gene encodes CDR1 GTSNPN and CDR2 SVGIG (reference sequence).

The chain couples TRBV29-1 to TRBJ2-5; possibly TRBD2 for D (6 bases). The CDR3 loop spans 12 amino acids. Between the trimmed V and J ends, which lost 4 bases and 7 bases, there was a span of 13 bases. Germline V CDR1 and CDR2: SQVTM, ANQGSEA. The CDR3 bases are TGCAGCGTTGGCGGGGACGCTCGGACCCAGTACTTC. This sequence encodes CSVGGDARTQYF.

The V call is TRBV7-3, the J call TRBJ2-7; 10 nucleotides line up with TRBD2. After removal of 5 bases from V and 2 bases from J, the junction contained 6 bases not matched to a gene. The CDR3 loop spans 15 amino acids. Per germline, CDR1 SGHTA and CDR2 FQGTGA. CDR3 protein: CASSPTAGGPYEQYF. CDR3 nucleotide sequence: TGTGCCAGCAGCCCCACAGCGGGGGGGCCCTACGAGCAGTACTTC.